Given below is one TCR beta chain in context. The sample comes from a study of cytomegalovirus exposure and HLA in healthy donors. V was shortened by 3 bases and J by 1 base, with 10 bases between the two germline ends. CDR3 length: 15 residues. Germline assignment: CDR1 LNHDA and CDR2 SQIVND (reference sequence). Researchers ran the PCR with 60 Vbeta and 13 Jbeta primers. Clones were sequenced by immunoSEQ multiplex PCR, and TCRdb holds only the in-frame ones, with some missing. This sample carries 150,000 to 200,000 clones, just under 80% of them seen once, and the ten largest clones take 2.5% to 3%.

The sequenced sample consisted of PBMCs. The chain is built from TRBV19 and TRBJ1-3; D possibly corresponds to TRBD1 (5 bases). This sequence originates from a female donor in good health and CMV-seronegative. CDR3 in DNA: TGTGCCAGTAGTATGTTCGGGGGATCTGGAAACACCATATATTTT. The encoded protein is CASSMFGGSGNTIYF.